Listed below are T cell receptor beta chains from one sample, sequenced in a study of blood T cells in healthy people across ages. TCRdb analysed the 5' RACE reads with MiXCR anew, one entry per CDR3 protein. This table holds some 850,000 distinct CDR3 sequences, 20% to 30% found once. This same sample was also taken into another study, of T cells of mothers and their children.

Material for sequencing was blood. Source of these receptors: a boy younger than 18 in good health. CDR3s include the opening cysteine and the closing phenylalanine or tryptophan.

TRBV20-1,TRBJ2-7,CSARDPNTWDEQYF
TRBV4-1,TRBJ2-1,CASSPSGTGVPNEQFF
TRBV29-1,-,CSVESQGRFYEQYF
TRBV28,TRBJ2-7,CASSPPLGTSYEQYF
TRBV6-5,TRBJ2-7,CASSYSGSTSYEQYF
TRBV6-6,TRBJ2-7,CASSYWVEQYF
TRBV5-1,TRBJ2-3,CASSPSTSADTQYF
TRBV6-2/TRBV6-3,TRBJ2-7,CASSSTGTGDYEQYF
TRBV12-3/TRBV12-4,TRBJ1-4,CVSSFGDRLYEKLFF
TRBV12-5,TRBJ2-2,CASGLVPPMGGGGELFF
TRBV9,TRBJ1-4,CASSVRPDGEKLFF
TRBV25-1,TRBJ2-2,CASSAALGNTGELFF
TRBV29-1,TRBJ2-2,CSVEDTSNTGELFF
TRBV11-2,TRBJ2-5,CASSLGGGALETQYF
TRBV5-1,TRBJ1-6,CASSPWVFSPLHF
TRBV12-3/TRBV12-4,TRBJ1-2,CASRLNRAGYTF
TRBV29-1,TRBJ2-5,CSGGIETQYF
TRBV6-5,TRBJ2-3,CASSGGRADTQYF
TRBV12-3/TRBV12-4,TRBJ2-3,CASSSELVTDTQYF
TRBV19,TRBJ1-2,CASSMSGEQPARLGYTF
TRBV10-1,TRBJ2-2,CASSGQANTGELFF
TRBV4-2,-,CASSQDGLAGGPHEQFF
TRBV27,-,CASSPTPGDRVKTQYF
TRBV2,TRBJ2-6,CASSEIYFSGANVLTF